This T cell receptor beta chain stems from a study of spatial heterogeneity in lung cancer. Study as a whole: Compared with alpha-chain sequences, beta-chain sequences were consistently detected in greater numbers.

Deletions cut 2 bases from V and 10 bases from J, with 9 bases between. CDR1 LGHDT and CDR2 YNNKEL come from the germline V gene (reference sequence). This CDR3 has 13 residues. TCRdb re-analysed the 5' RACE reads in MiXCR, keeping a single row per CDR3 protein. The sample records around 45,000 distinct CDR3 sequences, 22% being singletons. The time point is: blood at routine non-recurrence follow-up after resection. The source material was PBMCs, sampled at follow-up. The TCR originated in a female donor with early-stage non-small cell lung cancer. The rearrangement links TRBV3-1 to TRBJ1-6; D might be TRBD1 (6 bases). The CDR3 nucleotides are TGTGCCAGCAGCCAACAGGGGCTATCACCCCTCCACTTT. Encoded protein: CASSQQGLSPLHF.